The 20 T cell receptor beta chains below come from one sample, sequenced in a study of blood T cell repertoires in COVID-19. Produced via immunoSEQ multiplex PCR; TCRdb's table is partial and in-frame only. The sample holds about 220,000 clones, around 81% seen once. Sequenced input: peripheral blood. The receptors shown here come from a woman in her twenties or thirties who had recovered from COVID-19.

The CDR3 DNA sequence: TGTGCCAGCTCCCCCAGTTTAGAGACCCAGTACTTC. Its translation is CASSPSLETQYF. The chain couples TRBV6-5 to TRBJ2-5; the D is unclear. The germline V gene encodes CDR1 MNHEY and CDR2 SVGAGI. Trimming shortened V by 8 bases and J by 4 bases, and 11 bases separated the two germline ends. This CDR3 is built from 12 residues.

This chain links TRBV28 with TRBJ1-1; 8 bases are a match to TRBD1. This CDR3 has 17 amino acids. Germline V gene sequence: CDR1 MDHEN, CDR2 SYDVKM. After removal of 5 bases from V and 1 base from J, the junction contained 12 bases not matched to a gene. The DNA of the CDR3 is TGTGCCAGCAGTCTTCGAAGGGGGACAGGTTCGAACACTGAAGCTTTCTTT. It encodes CASSLRRGTGSNTEAFF.

The chain is built from TRBV28 and TRBJ1-1; unclear D gene. Trimming removed 10 bases from V and 1 base from J, with 7 bases in between. Germline V gene lookup returns CDR1 MDHEN and CDR2 SYDVKM. The CDR3 covers 11 residues. CDR3 amino acids: CATEGNTEAFF. CDR3 nucleotides: TGTGCCACCGAGGGGAACACTGAAGCTTTCTTT.

The chain combines TRBV24-1 with TRBJ2-1, with 11 bases that match TRBD2. After removal of 0 bases from V and 9 bases from J, the junction contained 3 bases not matched to a gene. This CDR3 spans 15 amino acids. CDR1 and CDR2 (germline): KGHDR, SFDVKD. DNA of the CDR3: TGTGCCACCAGTGATTTGACTAGCGGGAGCGGTGAGCAGTTCTTC. Protein sequence: CATSDLTSGSGEQFF.

J is TRBJ2-7 and V is TRBV5-4; no clear D gene. CDR1 SGHNT and CDR2 YYREEE come from the germline V gene (reference sequence). This CDR3 has 16 amino acids. The germline V and J ends were trimmed by 3 bases and 3 bases, with 19 bases remaining between them. The CDR3 region has the DNA TGTGCCAGCAGCTCTGCAACTTTAGCCACGTACTACGAGCAGTACTTC. Translation: CASSSATLATYYEQYF.

J is TRBJ2-3 and V is TRBV11-2; 8 nucleotides line up with TRBD2. From germline, CDR1 is SGHAT and CDR2 FQNNGV. This CDR3 contains 15 residues. J was trimmed by 0 bases and V by 3 bases; bases with no gene match: 2. The chain's CDR3 is CASSFSSGSTDTQYF. In DNA form, the CDR3 reads TGTGCCAGCAGCTTTTCTAGCGGGAGCACAGATACGCAGTATTTT.

As to this clone: Within the sample, other DNA sequences also encode this same CDR3. V gene TRBV7-8 combines with J gene TRBJ1-5, with D maybe TRBD1 (6 bases). Germline CDR1 and CDR2: SGHVS and FQNEAQ. V dropped 3 bases and J dropped 6 bases, with 12 bases sitting between them. CDR3 length: 14 residues. The CDR3 is CASSLVQGGQPQHF. The CDR3 nucleotides are TGTGCCAGCAGCTTGGTACAGGGTGGTCAGCCCCAGCATTTT.

The chain has TRBV6-6 and TRBJ2-3; 7 bases agree with TRBD2. Trimming at V came to 6 bases and at J to 1 base, leaving 10 bases not matched to a gene. The length of the CDR3 is 16 residues. Germline values: CDR1 MNHNY, CDR2 SVGAGI (reference sequence). CDR3 DNA sequence: TGTGCCAGCAGCCCCGTTAGCGGGCCCCGCACAGATACGCAGTATTTT. This gives the protein CASSPVSGPRTDTQYF.

CDR3 coding DNA: TGCAGTGCGAGTCTCCTAGCGGCCCAGGACGAGCAGTACTTC. As protein: CSASLLAAQDEQYF. This chain connects TRBV20-1 to TRBJ2-7; 7 positions agree with TRBD2. The CDR3 extends over 14 amino acids. With V trimmed by 6 bases and J by 5 bases, 13 bases remained unmatched. In germline, CDR1 is DFQATT, CDR2 SNEGSKA (reference sequence).

The chain couples TRBV6-1 to TRBJ2-3, with 14 bases that match TRBD2. V was clipped by 4 bases and J by 0 bases; unmatched bases: 6. Germline CDR1 and CDR2: MNHNS and SASEGT. The CDR3 contains 18 residues. The CDR3 nucleotides are TGTGCCAGCAGTGGACTAGCGGGAGGGTTAGCTAGCACAGATACGCAGTATTTT. It yields the protein CASSGLAGGLASTDTQYF.

This clone was counted a single time. V usage is TRBV19 and J usage is TRBJ2-1; D call uncertain. In germline, CDR1 is LNHDA, CDR2 SQIVND (reference sequence). The CDR3 contains 13 residues. The V end was cut by 2 bases, the J end by 10 bases, with 12 bases between. CDR3 loop: CASSIYDRAEQFF. DNA for the CDR3: TGTGCCAGTAGTATATATGACCGAGCGGAGCAGTTCTTC.

J is TRBJ2-3 and V is TRBV29-1; a weak D match, TRBD1 (6 bases). The V gene lost 3 bases and the J gene lost 6 bases, with 10 bases spanning the gap. The length of the CDR3 is 12 residues. Germline CDR1 SQVTM, CDR2 ANQGSEA. CDR3 loop: CSVDTTGDTQYF. The CDR3 DNA reads TGCAGCGTTGATACAACAGGGGATACGCAGTATTTT.

A single count supports this clone. Other DNA sequences in the same sample also yield this CDR3. The chain joins TRBV5-1 to TRBJ1-1; D possibly corresponds to TRBD1 (5 bases). V was shortened by 1 base and J by 0 bases, with 7 bases between the two germline ends. CDR3 length: 14 residues. Germline CDR1 reads SGHRS; CDR2 reads YFSETQ. The CDR3 sequence: CASSLQGVNTEAFF. The CDR3, as DNA: TGCGCCAGCAGCTTGCAAGGGGTGAACACTGAAGCTTTCTTT.

Ten or more counts support this clone. V usage is TRBV5-5 and J usage is TRBJ1-5, with 8 bases identical to TRBD1. From germline, CDR1 is SGHKS and CDR2 YYEKEE (reference sequence). V trimming: 4 bases; J trimming: 2 bases; junction bases outside the gene matches: 8. The CDR3 length is 16 residues. In DNA, the CDR3 is TGTGCCAGCAGCCGAGGAGGACAGGGCGGCAATCAGCCCCAGCATTTT. This codes for CASSRGGQGGNQPQHF.

This clone has just one count. CDR3 residues: CASSPAGDTEAFF. In DNA form, the CDR3 reads TGTGCCAGCTCACCCGCAGGGGATACTGAAGCTTTCTTT. The V call is TRBV18, the J call TRBJ1-1, with a possible D match to TRBD1 (6 bases). The CDR3 is 13 residues long. Germline loops: CDR1 KGHSH, CDR2 LQKENI. The V and J ends lost 3 bases and 5 bases respectively, with 10 bases between them.

The chain has TRBV19 and TRBJ2-5; possibly TRBD1 for D (5 bases). This CDR3 contains 13 residues. Trimming removed 4 bases at V and 6 bases at J, with 12 bases between. Germline V gives CDR1 LNHDA, CDR2 SQIVND (reference sequence). CDR3 nucleotides: TGTGCCAGTAGTACCGACAGCTTGAAGACCCAGTACTTC. It codes for CASSTDSLKTQYF.

The rearrangement uses TRBV11-2 and TRBJ2-5; D call uncertain. CDR1 and CDR2 from the germline V gene are SGHAT and FQNNGV. Trimming shortened V by 0 bases and J by 3 bases, and 8 bases separated the two germline ends. The CDR3 spans 14 residues. The CDR3 sequence: CASSLDFTEETQYF. CDR3 bases: TGTGCCAGCAGCTTAGATTTTACAGAAGAGACCCAGTACTTC.

The chain has TRBV5-1 and TRBJ2-1, with 9 bases fitting TRBD2. Germline loops: CDR1 SGHRS, CDR2 YFSETQ. The CDR3 contains 14 residues. J was trimmed by 8 bases and V by 4 bases; bases with no gene match: 7. In DNA form, the CDR3 reads TGCGCCAGCAGCGGGGGGACTAGCCAGTATGAGCAGTTCTTC. Its protein product is CASSGGTSQYEQFF.

The CDR3, as DNA: TGTGCCAGCAGTTCGTACTACAATGAGCAGTTCTTC. As protein: CASSSYYNEQFF. The rearrangement links TRBV6-5 to TRBJ2-1, with D unclear. CDR1 and CDR2 from the germline V gene are MNHEY and SVGAGI. The CDR3 contains 12 residues. The V end was cut by 4 bases, the J end by 3 bases, with 4 bases between.

The table lists this clone with a few counts. The chain recombines TRBV5-1 with TRBJ1-5; 11 bases line up with TRBD1. The CDR3 runs 16 residues. Germline V gives CDR1 SGHRS, CDR2 YFSETQ. The V gene end was trimmed by 0 bases and the J gene end by 6 bases; junction bases not matched to a gene: 5. The CDR3 DNA is TGCGCCAGCAGCTTGGATGGGGGGACAGGGGGTCAGCCCCAGCATTTT. Encoded protein: CASSLDGGTGGQPQHF.